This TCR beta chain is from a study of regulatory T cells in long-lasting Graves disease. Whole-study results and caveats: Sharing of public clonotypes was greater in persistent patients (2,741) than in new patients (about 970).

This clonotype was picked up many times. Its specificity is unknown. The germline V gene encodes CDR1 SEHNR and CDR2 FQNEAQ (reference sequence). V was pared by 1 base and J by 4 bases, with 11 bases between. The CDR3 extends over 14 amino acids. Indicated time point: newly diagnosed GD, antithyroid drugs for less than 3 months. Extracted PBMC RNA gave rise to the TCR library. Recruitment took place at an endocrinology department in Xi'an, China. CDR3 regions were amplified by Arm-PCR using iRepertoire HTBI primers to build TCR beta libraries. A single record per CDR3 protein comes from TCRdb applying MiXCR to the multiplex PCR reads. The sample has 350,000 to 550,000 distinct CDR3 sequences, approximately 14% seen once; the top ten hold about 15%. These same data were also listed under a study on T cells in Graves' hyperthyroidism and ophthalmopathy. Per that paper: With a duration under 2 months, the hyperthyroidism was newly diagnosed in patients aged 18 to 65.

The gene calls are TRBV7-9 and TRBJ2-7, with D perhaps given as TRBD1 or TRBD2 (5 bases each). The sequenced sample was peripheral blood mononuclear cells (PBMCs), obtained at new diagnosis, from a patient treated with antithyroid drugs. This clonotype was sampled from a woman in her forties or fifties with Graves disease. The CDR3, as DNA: TGTGCCAGCAGCTTAGACGGGACGGCATACGAGCAGTACTTC. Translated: CASSLDGTAYEQYF.